This T cell receptor beta chain comes out of a study of Graves' ophthalmopathy and Graves' hyperthyroidism. Trimming cost V 5 bases and J 9 bases, with 14 bases left between them. The CDR3 runs 14 residues. Germline V gene sequence: CDR1 LNHNV, CDR2 YYDKDF (reference sequence). RNA transcripts were the template, and TCR beta CDR3 regions were amplified from them. Second-round multiplex PCR followed a first-round RT-PCR using HTBI primers. One entry per CDR3 protein, called by TCRdb with MiXCR from the multiplex PCR reads. The data hold fewer than 250,000 distinct CDR3 sequences, with approximately 29% observed a single time. This clonotype occurred many times.

J is TRBJ1-6 and V is TRBV15; unclear D gene. The TCR originated in a man aged 45-65 years with Graves' ophthalmopathy. Sample: peripheral blood. CDR3 DNA sequence: TGTGCCACCAGCGACCGGGTCTTAGGTTCACCCCTCCACTTT. Amino acid sequence: CATSDRVLGSPLHF. Complete variable domain (other parts from reference TRBV15 and TRBJ1-6): DAMVIQNPRYQVTQFGKPVTLSCSQTLNHNVMYWYQQKSSQAPKLLFHYYDKDFNNEADTPDNFQSRRPNTSFCFLDIRSPGLGDTAMYLCATSDRVLGSPLHFGNGTRLTVT.